The rows below give T cell receptor beta chains drawn from one sample of a study of blood T cell repertoires in COVID-19. Profiled with immunoSEQ multiplex PCR; TCRdb holds only in-frame clones, not every one. The data show roughly 120,000 clones, with 86% seen just once and about 5.7% held by the top ten. Material for sequencing was peripheral blood. These TCRs come from a human donor in a cohort sampled during active COVID-19. The CDR3 runs from the conserved cysteine through the conserved F or W. A D gene is named only where the DNA matches it firmly. Not all rows give a size; the values are once, few, many and, for expanded clones, a class.

TGTGCCAGCAGCCCAACGAATCCAGGACAGGGAGATACGCAGTATTTT CASSPTNPGQGDTQYF TRBJ2-3 TRBD1 - TRBV7-7
TGTGCCAGCAGTGACCCGGGACACACCACCTACGAGCAGTACTTC CASSDPGHTTYEQYF TRBJ2-7 - - TRBV6-2/TRBV6-3
TGCGCCAGCAGTGAATACAGCGGGTTTCGCTACGAGCAGTACTTC CASSEYSGFRYEQYF TRBJ2-7 - - TRBV5-1
TGTGCCAGCAGACGGACAGGAAATTCACCCCTCCACTTT CASRRTGNSPLHF TRBJ1-6 TRBD1 - TRBV5-4
TGCAGTGGGCGGAACCAAGAGACCCAGTACTTC CSGRNQETQYF TRBJ2-5 - - TRBV20-1
TGCAGCGTTGATGGTACTAATTGGACCCAGTACTTC CSVDGTNWTQYF TRBJ2-5 - - TRBV29-1
TGCGCCAGCAGCCAGGTGACAGCTAGATACTATGGCTACACCTTC CASSQVTARYYGYTF TRBJ1-2 - - TRBV4-1
TGTGCCAGCAGTTGGACAGGTGCTTCCCACACTGAAGCTTTCTTT CASSWTGASHTEAFF TRBJ1-1 TRBD1 once TRBV27
TGTGCCAGCAGCTATCCAAACGGACAGACCACCGGGGAGCTGTTTTTT CASSYPNGQTTGELFF TRBJ2-2 - once TRBV9
TGTGCCAGCAGCCAAGATACTAGCGGGATCTACAATGAGCAGTTCTTC CASSQDTSGIYNEQFF TRBJ2-1 TRBD2 - TRBV3-1/TRBV3-2
TGTGCCAGCAGCTTTACAGGGGACGTTGAAGCTTTCTTT CASSFTGDVEAFF TRBJ1-1 TRBD1 - TRBV7-9
TGCGCCAGCAGCTCTGGACTGAACTCTGGAAACACCATATATTTT CASSSGLNSGNTIYF TRBJ1-3 - - TRBV5-1
TGTGCCAGCTCACCCCAAGGAGCAGGGAAAGGCTACACCTTC CASSPQGAGKGYTF TRBJ1-2 - - TRBV18
TGTGCCAGCAGTCTGGGGGCTAGCGGGAGGGCCAGCGGGGAGCTGTTTTTT CASSLGASGRASGELFF TRBJ2-2 TRBD2 once TRBV28
TGTGCCAGCCGAATACAGGGTCCGACCTACGAGCAGTACTTC CASRIQGPTYEQYF TRBJ2-7 - - TRBV28
TGTGCCAGCAGGCCCTCCTTAGGGGGTAGTCAGCCCCAGCATTTT CASRPSLGGSQPQHF TRBJ1-5 - - TRBV28
TGCGCCAGCAGCTTGGATCTAGCGGGAGGCACTTATAGGGAGCAGTACTTC CASSLDLAGGTYREQYF TRBJ2-7 TRBD2 once TRBV5-1
TGTGCCAGCAGCCTGGCGGGGGCCCGCTCCTACGAGCAGTACTTC CASSLAGARSYEQYF TRBJ2-7 - few TRBV28
TGTGCCAGCAGTTTATCGGACAAGTACAATGAGCAGTTCTTC CASSLSDKYNEQFF TRBJ2-1 - - TRBV28
TGTGCCAGCAGTGATCACAGGCAACTATATGAAAAACTGTTTTTT CASSDHRQLYEKLFF TRBJ1-4 - - TRBV6-1
TGTGCCAGCATTGCGAGGCAAACCTGGACTAGCGGGAGTTCTAGGGCGTTCTTC CASIARQTWTSGSSRAFF TRBJ2-1 TRBD2 - TRBV27
TGTGCCAGCAGTAAGTACTTGAGCTCCTACAATGAGCAGTTCTTC CASSKYLSSYNEQFF TRBJ2-1 - - TRBV6-2/TRBV6-3
TGTGCCAGCCTACGGACTAGCGTAGATACGCAGTATTTT CASLRTSVDTQYF TRBJ2-3 TRBD2 - TRBV12-3/TRBV12-4
TGTGCCAGTACCTCTCGAGGGACAGGGGGCTTGAGTTCACCCCTCCACTTT CASTSRGTGGLSSPLHF TRBJ1-6 TRBD1 - TRBV19
TGTGCCAGCAGTGAAGTAGGGACAGGGTTCTATGGCTACACCTTC CASSEVGTGFYGYTF TRBJ1-2 TRBD1 - TRBV6-1
TGCGCCAGCAGCCCGGAGGGGACGTCTAAGTCGTCCGCTTTCTTT CASSPEGTSKSSAFF TRBJ1-1 - - TRBV5-1
TGCGCCAGCAGCTTGTCTGTGAACACTGAAGCTTTCTTT CASSLSVNTEAFF TRBJ1-1 - - TRBV5-1
TGCGCCAGCAGCTGGGCTAACCCGTCCGGCTACAATGAGCAGTTCTTC CASSWANPSGYNEQFF TRBJ2-1 - - TRBV5-1
TGTGCCAGTTGGACAGGGAAGGCCTACGAGCAGTACTTC CASWTGKAYEQYF TRBJ2-7 TRBD1 few TRBV2
TGTGCCAGTAGTCCGATGACAGGGAGCTCTGGAAACACCATATATTTT CASSPMTGSSGNTIYF TRBJ1-3 TRBD1 few TRBV19
TGCAGTGCCCAGGGAGGTTCACCCCTCCACTTT CSAQGGSPLHF TRBJ1-6 - - TRBV20-1